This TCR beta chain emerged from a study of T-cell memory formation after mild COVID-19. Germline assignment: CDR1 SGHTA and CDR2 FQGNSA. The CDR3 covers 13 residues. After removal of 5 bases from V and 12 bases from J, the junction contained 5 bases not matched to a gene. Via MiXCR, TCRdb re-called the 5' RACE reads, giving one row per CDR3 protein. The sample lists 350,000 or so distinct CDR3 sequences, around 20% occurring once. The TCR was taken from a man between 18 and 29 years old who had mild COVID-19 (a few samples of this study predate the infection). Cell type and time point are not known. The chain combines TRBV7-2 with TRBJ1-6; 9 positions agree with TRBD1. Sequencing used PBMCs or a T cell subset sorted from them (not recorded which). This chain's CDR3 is CASSQGQGRPLHF. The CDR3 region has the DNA TGTGCCAGCAGCCAGGGACAGGGAAGACCCCTCCACTTT.